Described below is a single T cell receptor (beta chain) sequence and its context. This clonotype was seen a few times. It lacks a known antigen. The input lacks base qualities; no much larger clone sits a single base away. This sample is part of a study of blood T cells in healthy people across ages (dated by TCRdb to 2014 to 2015). As for the study more broadly: In model experiments, roughly one uniquely barcoded TCR beta cDNA molecule per two T cells was captured by template switching. The donors were divided into four age groups: young (average about 16 years), middle-aged (approximately 42), aged (approximately 62) and long-lived (about 90). Donors of different ages were randomly distributed across sequencing lanes to avoid experimental bias. The study analyzed two additional independent replicas of 1 million unique cDNA reads from the same blood draw for two donors, one aged 18 to 30 and one aged 80 or older. Using deep sequencing normalized with unique cDNA molecular identifiers, the study measured how TCR beta repertoire diversity changes with age.

Libraries were prepared through 5' RACE. Sequencing was carried out with an Illumina HiSeq 2500. A second PCR of 7 to 11 cycles was performed with a sample-barcoded 5' primer and a J-beta primer mix. A template-switch 5' adaptor carrying 12 random nucleotides introduced a unique molecular identifier onto each TCR beta cDNA molecule. At least 2.5 million CDR3-containing paired-end reads were obtained from each sample. All of the RNA was converted into first-strand cDNA using the Mint cDNA synthesis kit, with a TRBC-specific oligonucleotide serving as the primer. Following uracil-DNA glycosylase treatment, a first 18-cycle PCR with universal primers M1SS and BC2_uni_R was performed on all cDNA. The authors' analysis ran thus. Normalization of each sample was performed by random selection of 1 million high-quality reads, each carrying a distinct molecular identifier. Reads with shared molecular identifiers were discarded instead of being binned into consensus sequences. MiTCR, set to a Q25 quality threshold and the strictest error-elimination algorithm, was used for CDR3 identification, clonotype clustering and error correction. Lower-bound total TCR beta diversity was estimated with a nonparametric unseen species model using Euler transformation. The public reads were reanalyzed by TCRdb: fastp trimming at Q25, MiXCR alignment, in-frame beta chains only. Each CDR3 protein appears once, grouped with its most common genes and DNA. For this entry, the V and J calls and clone size follow TCRdb and not the study's own pipeline. The sample table shows some 690,000 distinct CDR3 sequences, and around a fifth are seen once. The ten largest clonotypes hold under 25% of the sample.

Study-wide findings and limitations: As age increased, observed TCR beta diversity per million T cells dropped in a roughly linear way, and a significant reduction was already evident by age 40. Compared with the aged group, the long-lived group had more naive CD4+ T cells, fewer expanded clones and increased TCR diversity, suggesting age selection. Because donor CMV infection status was unknown, age-related changes in expanded clonotypes were potentially confounded. Estimates of total diversity based on one million sequenced T cells were regarded as lower bounds and as underestimates. The percentage of naive T cells measured by flow cytometry correlated strongly with observed TCR beta diversity. Because profiling used bulk unsorted PBMCs, naive and antigen-experienced compartments could not be compared conclusively.

The donors were roughly 38 Caucasian individuals from Russia, aged 6 to 90 years, who were systemically healthy. Approximately 9 milliliters of peripheral blood were collected from each donor into EDTA-treated Vacutainer tubes. Ficoll-Paque density-gradient centrifugation was used to isolate PBMCs, with at least 7 million obtained per sample. Total RNA, at least 5.5 micrograms per sample, was extracted from PBMCs with Trizol reagent. For every donor, flow cytometry on a PBMC aliquot measured the percentage of naive CD45RAhigh/CD27high T cells. Per the germline V gene (reference sequence), DFQATT is the CDR1 and SNEGSKA is the CDR2. The CDR3, from cysteine to phenylalanine, totals 14 residues. Only the CDR3 DNA stays, 42 bases, in frame from base 1. Relative to germline, V is 1 base shorter and J is 1 base shorter, with 11 bases between their ends.

This chain joins TRBV20-1 to TRBJ2-7, with no reliable assignment of the D segment. The origin of this receptor is a man between 65 and 85 years old in good health. The specimen sequenced was blood. The DNA reads TGCAGTGCTAGAGCAGGCAGTAAATCCTACGAGCAGTACTTC. Its translation is CSARAGSKSYEQYF.